This T cell receptor (beta chain) stems from a study of long-term antiretroviral therapy in people with HIV. Looking at the study overall: The oldest samples precede the 2015 immediate-ART recommendation by about a decade.

Trimming removed 4 bases at V and 0 bases at J, with 14 bases between. Germline lookup yields CDR1 SEHNR and CDR2 FQNEAQ (reference sequence). The CDR3 extends over 16 amino acids. The assay used was immunoSEQ (version v3.0), run at survey level. Clones were sequenced by immunoSEQ multiplex PCR, and TCRdb holds only the in-frame ones, with some missing. The sample has about 17,000 clones; about 88% are singletons. Study outcomes and limitations: Clones that had undergone expansion before ART dominated the repertoire at all time points.

Points on this clone: Antigen unknown.

This material consisted of unsorted PBMCs, taken 0.1 years after starting antiretroviral therapy. The rearrangement joins TRBV7-9 to TRBJ2-3, with D perhaps TRBD1 (6 bases). The origin of this receptor is a man aged 18 to 29 with HIV. CDR3 sequence reads: CASSSFGQRSTDTQYF. The CDR3 DNA follows: TGTGCCAGCAGCTCTTTCGGACAGCGAAGCACAGATACGCAGTATTTT.